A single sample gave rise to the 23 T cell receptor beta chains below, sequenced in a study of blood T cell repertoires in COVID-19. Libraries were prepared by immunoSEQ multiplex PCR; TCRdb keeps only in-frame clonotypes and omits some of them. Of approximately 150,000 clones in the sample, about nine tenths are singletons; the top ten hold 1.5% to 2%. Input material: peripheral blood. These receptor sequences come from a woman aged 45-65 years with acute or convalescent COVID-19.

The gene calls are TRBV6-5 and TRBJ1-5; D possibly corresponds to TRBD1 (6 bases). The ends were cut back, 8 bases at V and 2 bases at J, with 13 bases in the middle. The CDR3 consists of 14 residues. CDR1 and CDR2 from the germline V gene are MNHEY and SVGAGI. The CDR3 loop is CASGLTGGNQPQHF. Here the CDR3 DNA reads TGTGCCAGCGGTTTGACAGGAGGCAATCAGCCCCAGCATTTT.

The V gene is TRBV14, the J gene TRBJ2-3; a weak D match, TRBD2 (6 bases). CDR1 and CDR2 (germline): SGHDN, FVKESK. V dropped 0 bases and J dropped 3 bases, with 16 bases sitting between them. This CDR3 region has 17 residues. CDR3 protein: CASSQDRGRLATDTQYF. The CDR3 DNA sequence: TGTGCCAGCAGCCAAGATCGAGGTCGGCTAGCGACAGATACGCAGTATTTT.

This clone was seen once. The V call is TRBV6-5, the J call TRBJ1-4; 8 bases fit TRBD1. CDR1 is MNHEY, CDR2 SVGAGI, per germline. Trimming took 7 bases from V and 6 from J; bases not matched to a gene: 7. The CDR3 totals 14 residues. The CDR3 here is CASKGDRRDEKLFF. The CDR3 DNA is TGTGCCAGCAAAGGGGACAGGCGTGATGAAAAACTGTTTTTT.

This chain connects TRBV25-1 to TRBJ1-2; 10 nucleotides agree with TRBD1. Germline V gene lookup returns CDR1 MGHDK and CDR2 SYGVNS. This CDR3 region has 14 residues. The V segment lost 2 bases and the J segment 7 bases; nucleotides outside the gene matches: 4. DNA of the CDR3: TGTGCCAGCAGTGAACCGGGACAGGGGTTTGGCTACACCTTC. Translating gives CASSEPGQGFGYTF.

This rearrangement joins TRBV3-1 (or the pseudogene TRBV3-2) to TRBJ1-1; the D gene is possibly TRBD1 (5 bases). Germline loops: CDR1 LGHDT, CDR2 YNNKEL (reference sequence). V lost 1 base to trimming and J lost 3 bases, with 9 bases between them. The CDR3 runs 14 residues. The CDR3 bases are TGTGCCAGCAGCCAAGCCCAGGGTCACACTGAAGCTTTCTTT. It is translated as CASSQAQGHTEAFF.

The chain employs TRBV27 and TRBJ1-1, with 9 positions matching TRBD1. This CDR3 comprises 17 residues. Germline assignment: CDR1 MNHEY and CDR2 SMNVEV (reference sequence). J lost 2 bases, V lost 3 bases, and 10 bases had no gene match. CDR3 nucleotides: TGTGCCAGCAGTTTCAAAGGACCGGGACAGGGAAACACTGAAGCTTTCTTT. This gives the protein CASSFKGPGQGNTEAFF.

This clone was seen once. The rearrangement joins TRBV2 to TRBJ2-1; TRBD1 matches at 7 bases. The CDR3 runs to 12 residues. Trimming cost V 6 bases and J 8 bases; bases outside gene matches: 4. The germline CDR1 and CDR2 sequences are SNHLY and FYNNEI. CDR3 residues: CASREGAHEQFF. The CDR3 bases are TGTGCCAGCAGAGAGGGGGCGCATGAGCAGTTCTTC.

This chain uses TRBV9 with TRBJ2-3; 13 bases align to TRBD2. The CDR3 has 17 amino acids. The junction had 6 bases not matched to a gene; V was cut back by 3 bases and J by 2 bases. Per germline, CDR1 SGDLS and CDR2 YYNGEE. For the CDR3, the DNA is TGTGCCAGCAGCGATCGACTAGCGGGGGGTCCCACAGATACGCAGTATTTT. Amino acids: CASSDRLAGGPTDTQYF.

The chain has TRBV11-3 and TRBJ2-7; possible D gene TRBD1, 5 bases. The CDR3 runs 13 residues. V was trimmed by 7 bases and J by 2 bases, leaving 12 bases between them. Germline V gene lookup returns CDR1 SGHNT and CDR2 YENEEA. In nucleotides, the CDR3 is TGTGCCAGCACCAGGGAACCGCCCTACGAGCAGTACTTC. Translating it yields CASTREPPYEQYF.

This chain's CDR3 is CASSPLRDKDNEQFF. CDR3 coding DNA: TGTGCCAGCAGCCCACTCCGGGACAAGGACAATGAGCAGTTCTTC. The rearrangement links TRBV7-9 to TRBJ2-1, with D tentatively TRBD1 (6 bases). V was pared by 5 bases and J by 5 bases, with 16 bases between. CDR1 SEHNR and CDR2 FQNEAQ come from the germline V gene (reference sequence). CDR3 length: 15 residues.

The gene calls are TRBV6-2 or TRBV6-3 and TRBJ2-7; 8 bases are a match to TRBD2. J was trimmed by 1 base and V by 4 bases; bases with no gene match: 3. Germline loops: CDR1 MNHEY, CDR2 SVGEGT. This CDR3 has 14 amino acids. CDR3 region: CASSWASGSYEQYF. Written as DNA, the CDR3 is TGTGCCAGCAGTTGGGCTAGCGGGTCCTACGAGCAGTACTTC.

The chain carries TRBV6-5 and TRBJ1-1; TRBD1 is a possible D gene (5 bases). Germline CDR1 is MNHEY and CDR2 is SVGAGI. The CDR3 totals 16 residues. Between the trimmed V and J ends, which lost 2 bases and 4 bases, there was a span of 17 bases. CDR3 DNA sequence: TGTGCCAGCAGTTACCGACGGCCCTGGGGGGGCACTGAAGCTTTCTTT. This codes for CASSYRRPWGGTEAFF.

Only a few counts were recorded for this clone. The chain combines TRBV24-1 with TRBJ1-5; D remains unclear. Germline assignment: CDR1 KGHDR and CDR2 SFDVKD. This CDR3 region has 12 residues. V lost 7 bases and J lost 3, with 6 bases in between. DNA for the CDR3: TGTGCCACCAGCAGTGTCAATCAGCCCCAGCATTTT. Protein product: CATSSVNQPQHF.

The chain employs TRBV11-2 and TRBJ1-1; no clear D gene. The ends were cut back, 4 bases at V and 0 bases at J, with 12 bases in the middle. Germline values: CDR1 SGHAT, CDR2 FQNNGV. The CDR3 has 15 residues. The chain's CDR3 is CASSSFDTLNTEAFF. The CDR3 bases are TGTGCCAGCAGCTCCTTTGACACTCTGAACACTGAAGCTTTCTTT.

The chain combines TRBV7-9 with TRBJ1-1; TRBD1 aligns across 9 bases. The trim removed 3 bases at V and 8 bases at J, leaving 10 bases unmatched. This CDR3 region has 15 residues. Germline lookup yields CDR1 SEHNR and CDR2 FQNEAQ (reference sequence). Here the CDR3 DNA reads TGTGCCAGCAGCTTCCGGACAGGGGTACTTTGGGAAGCTTTCTTT. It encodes CASSFRTGVLWEAFF. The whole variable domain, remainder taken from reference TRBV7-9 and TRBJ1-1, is DTGVSQNPRHKITKRGQNVTFRCDPISEHNRLYWYRQTLGQGPEFLTYFQNEAQLEKSRLLSDRFSAERPKGSFSTLEIQRTEQGDSAMYLCASSFRTGVLWEAFFGQGTRLTVV.

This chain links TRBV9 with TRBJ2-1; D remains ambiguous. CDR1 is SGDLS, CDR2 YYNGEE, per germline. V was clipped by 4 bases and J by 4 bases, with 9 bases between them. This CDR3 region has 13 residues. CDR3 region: CASSPAGYNEQFF. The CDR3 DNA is TGTGCCAGCAGCCCTGCCGGTTACAATGAGCAGTTCTTC. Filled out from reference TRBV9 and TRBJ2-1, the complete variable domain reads DSGVTQTPKHLITATGQRVTLRCSPRSGDLSVYWYQQSLDQGLQFLIQYYNGEERAKGNILERFSAQQFPDLHSELNLSSLELGDSALYFCASSPAGYNEQFFGPGTRLTVL.

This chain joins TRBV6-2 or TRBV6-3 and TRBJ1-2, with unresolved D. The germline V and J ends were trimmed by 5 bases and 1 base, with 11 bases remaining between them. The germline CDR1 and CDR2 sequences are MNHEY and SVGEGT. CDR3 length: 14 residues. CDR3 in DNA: TGTGCCAGCAGTGCGTACCCCGTTAACTATGGCTACACCTTC. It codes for CASSAYPVNYGYTF.

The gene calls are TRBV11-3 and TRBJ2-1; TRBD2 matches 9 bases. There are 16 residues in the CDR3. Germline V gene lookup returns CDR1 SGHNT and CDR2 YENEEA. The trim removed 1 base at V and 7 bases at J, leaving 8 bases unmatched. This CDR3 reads CASSLAPAGGRNEQFF. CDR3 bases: TGTGCCAGCAGCTTAGCCCCAGCGGGGGGACGTAATGAGCAGTTCTTC.

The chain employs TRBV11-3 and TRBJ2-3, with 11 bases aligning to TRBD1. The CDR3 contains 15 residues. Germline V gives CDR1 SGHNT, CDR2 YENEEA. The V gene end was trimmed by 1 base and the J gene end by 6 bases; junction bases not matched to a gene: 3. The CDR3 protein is CASSLVGDRGDTQYF. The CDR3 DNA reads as TGTGCCAGCAGCTTAGTGGGGGACAGGGGGGATACGCAGTATTTT.

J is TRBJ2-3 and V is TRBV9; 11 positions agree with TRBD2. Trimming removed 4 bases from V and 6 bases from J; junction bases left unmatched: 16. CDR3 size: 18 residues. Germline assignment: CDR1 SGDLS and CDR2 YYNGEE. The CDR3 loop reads CASSSGLAGTNQGDTQYF. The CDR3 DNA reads TGTGCCAGCAGCAGCGGACTAGCGGGTACGAACCAAGGCGATACGCAGTATTTT.

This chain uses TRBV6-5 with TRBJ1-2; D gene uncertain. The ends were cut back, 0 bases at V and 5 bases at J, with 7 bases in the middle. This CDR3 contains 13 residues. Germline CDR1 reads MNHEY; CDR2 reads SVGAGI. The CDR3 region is CASSYSPEYGYTF. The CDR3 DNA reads TGTGCCAGCAGTTACTCACCCGAGTATGGCTACACCTTC.

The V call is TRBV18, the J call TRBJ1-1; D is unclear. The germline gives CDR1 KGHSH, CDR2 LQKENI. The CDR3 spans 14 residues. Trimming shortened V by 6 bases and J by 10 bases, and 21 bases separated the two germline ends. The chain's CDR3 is CASSQEQAGNRAFF. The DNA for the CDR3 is TGTGCCAGCTCCCAAGAACAAGCGGGGAACCGAGCTTTCTTT.

The CDR3 spells CASSLVAVDRGYTEAFF. DNA for the CDR3: TGTGCCAGCAGCTTAGTAGCGGTGGACAGGGGCTACACTGAAGCTTTCTTT. The V call is TRBV7-2, the J call TRBJ1-1; 9 positions agree with TRBD1. This CDR3 has 17 residues. With V trimmed by 1 base and J by 3 bases, 9 bases remained unmatched. Germline lookup yields CDR1 SGHTA and CDR2 FQGNSA.